Listed here is a single T cell receptor (beta chain). Its antigen is not known. CD45RO-negative, CCR7-positively selected cells formed the naive CD8 fraction, excluding terminally differentiated effector memory CD45RA+ cells. Profiled with immunoSEQ multiplex PCR; TCRdb holds only in-frame clones, not every one. The table records 800,000 or so clones, 95% to 97% of them present only once. This entry comes from a study of shared clonotypes between healthy human individuals. Study conclusions and caveats: Generation probabilities of non-shared clonotypes were lower (relative to those shared by all four donors).

V lost 5 bases and J lost 1, with 14 bases in between. Per the germline V gene, CDR1 is MDHEN and CDR2 is SYDVKM. The CDR3 has 15 amino acids. The sequenced material came from naive CD8+ T cells sorted from blood. The source is a man aged 30 to 39 in good health. The rearrangement joins TRBV28 to TRBJ1-2, with D possibly being TRBD1 (5 bases). This chain's CDR3 is CASSTRRDYNYGYTF. The CDR3, as DNA: TGTGCCAGCAGTACCCGCCGGGACTATAACTATGGCTACACCTTC.